The 10 T cell receptor beta chains reported below all come from one sample, sequenced in a study of Ad26.COV2.S vaccination and SARS-CoV-2 variants. The treatment here: 15 to 20 received Ad26.COV2.S at low or high dose, single or two shots; several received placebo; per-sample allocation not given. At day 63 after the first vaccine or placebo injection, samples were drawn. Here immunoSEQ multiplex PCR was the method, and the copy in TCRdb shows in-frame clones only, minus some. Here the sample spans 350,000 to 500,000 clones, roughly 87% being singletons. This sample comprised peripheral blood, obtained in a trial of Ad26.COV2.S vaccine versus placebo. These receptors were collected from a person between 18 and 60 years old who received the Ad26.COV2.S COVID-19 vaccine or a placebo.

The genes are TRBV5-1 and TRBJ2-3, with 15 bases that match TRBD2. Germline V gives CDR1 SGHRS, CDR2 YFSETQ. This CDR3 is built from 18 residues. V trimming: 2 bases; J trimming: 6 bases; junction bases outside the gene matches: 10. The CDR3 DNA reads TGCGCCAGCAGCTTCAAAGGACTAGCGGGGGGGCCCGGGGATACGCAGTATTTT. The encoded protein is CASSFKGLAGGPGDTQYF.

This clone appeared a few times. This sequence joins TRBV7-9 and TRBJ2-3; D is tentatively TRBD1 or TRBD2 (5 bases each). The CDR3 runs 14 residues. Germline V gene data show CDR1 as SEHNR and CDR2 as FQNEAQ (reference sequence). The V and J ends lost 3 bases and 1 base respectively, with 8 bases between them. CDR3 sequence: CASSLGVGTDTQYF. CDR3 DNA sequence: TGTGCCAGCAGCTTGGGGGTGGGCACAGATACGCAGTATTTT.

This chain connects TRBV11-2 to TRBJ2-7; 7 positions match TRBD1. Trimming removed 0 bases from V and 4 bases from J; junction bases left unmatched: 9. Germline V gene data show CDR1 as SGHAT and CDR2 as FQNNGV. This CDR3 is 16 amino acids long. The CDR3 protein is CASSLDNRDRPYEQYF. The CDR3 DNA sequence: TGTGCCAGCAGCTTAGATAATCGGGACAGACCTTACGAGCAGTACTTC.

V gene TRBV7-9 combines with J gene TRBJ2-5, with 8 bases fitting TRBD2. The CDR3 spans 19 residues. The V gene end was trimmed by 5 bases and the J gene end by 5 bases; junction bases not matched to a gene: 22. Looked up from germline, CDR1 is SEHNR and CDR2 is FQNEAQ (reference sequence). Here the CDR3 reads CASSRAGAGARRGGETQYF. CDR3 nucleotide sequence: TGTGCCAGCAGCCGTGCTGGAGCGGGGGCCCGACGAGGCGGGGAGACCCAGTACTTC.

This clone has just a few counts. V and J are TRBV6-6 and TRBJ1-1; D not resolved. Trimming cost V 7 bases and J 0 bases, with 15 bases left between them. The germline gives CDR1 MNHNY, CDR2 SVGAGI (reference sequence). The length of the CDR3 is 15 residues. The CDR3 here is CASTRGLWVNTEAFF. The CDR3 region has the DNA TGTGCCAGCACTCGAGGGCTTTGGGTGAACACTGAAGCTTTCTTT.

There are a few counts of this clone. The chain combines TRBV18 with TRBJ2-1; 7 bases map to TRBD2. With 3 bases clipped from V and 6 bases from J, the junction kept 8 bases outside the gene matches. The CDR3 spans 15 residues. Germline V lookup: CDR1 KGHSH, CDR2 LQKENI. Here the CDR3 reads CASSPIYGRTNEQFF. The CDR3 DNA sequence: TGTGCCAGCTCACCCATTTACGGGAGGACCAATGAGCAGTTCTTC.

The chain is built from TRBV7-9 and TRBJ2-7, with TRBD1 identical over 10 bases. Trimming removed 6 bases from V and 2 bases from J; junction bases left unmatched: 4. CDR1 SEHNR and CDR2 FQNEAQ come from the germline V gene (reference sequence). This CDR3 has 14 residues. This CDR3 reads CASRSTGGPYEQYF. DNA for the CDR3: TGTGCCAGCAGGTCGACAGGGGGCCCCTACGAGCAGTACTTC.

The chain uses TRBV29-1 and TRBJ1-5; D is unresolved. CDR1 and CDR2 (germline): SQVTM, ANQGSEA. This CDR3 comprises 12 residues. V shed 8 bases and J shed 0 bases, with 8 bases lying between them. The CDR3 DNA sequence: TGCAGCTCCACAGATAGCAATCAGCCCCAGCATTTT. This encodes CSSTDSNQPQHF. Complete variable domain (other parts from reference TRBV29-1 and TRBJ1-5): SAVISQKPSRDICQRGTSLTIQCQVDSQVTMMFWYRQQPGQSLTLIATANQGSEATYESGFVIDKFPISRPNLTFSTLTVSNMSPEDSSIYLCSSTDSNQPQHFGDGTRLSIL.

J is TRBJ2-1 and V is TRBV20-1; D ambiguous. Trimming took off 4 bases at V and 0 bases at J, with 13 bases between the two ends. This CDR3 contains 15 residues. Germline CDR1 reads DFQATT; CDR2 reads SNEGSKA (reference sequence). Here the CDR3 reads CSAIDLRRSYNEQFF. The CDR3 DNA sequence: TGCAGTGCTATTGACCTGCGGCGCTCCTACAATGAGCAGTTCTTC.

The V call is TRBV5-6, the J call TRBJ2-7; D is uncertain. The V end was cut by 2 bases, the J end by 6 bases, with 9 bases between. Germline V CDR1 and CDR2: SGHDT, YYEEEE. The CDR3 sequence is 12 residues long. The CDR3 DNA follows: TGTGCCAGCAGCTTCTCGGGTTCCGAGCAGTACTTC. It translates to CASSFSGSEQYF.